Listed here is a single T cell receptor (beta chain). The data derive from a study of CD8 T cells in Susac syndrome. With random hexamers, about 0.45 to 1 ug RNA was reverse transcribed. immunoSEQ multiplex PCR amplified TCR beta CDR3 across 54 Vbeta, 13 Jbeta. TCRdb re-called the immunoSEQ multiplex PCR reads through MiXCR, storing one row per CDR3 protein. The sample yields approximately 160,000 distinct CDR3 sequences, roughly 94% seen once. Germline CDR1 SGHDT, CDR2 YYEEEE. This CDR3 is built from 11 residues. V was pared by 2 bases and J by 11 bases, with 5 bases between. Included as multiple sclerosis controls were treatment-naive patients who had stable or active relapsing-remitting disease.

The sequenced sample consisted of CD4+ T cells from PBMCs. This clonotype was obtained from a human donor with multiple sclerosis. J is TRBJ2-6 and V is TRBV5-6; no firm D call. CDR3 residues: CASSFRHVLTF. In DNA form, the CDR3 reads TGTGCCAGCAGCTTTAGGCACGTCCTGACTTTC.